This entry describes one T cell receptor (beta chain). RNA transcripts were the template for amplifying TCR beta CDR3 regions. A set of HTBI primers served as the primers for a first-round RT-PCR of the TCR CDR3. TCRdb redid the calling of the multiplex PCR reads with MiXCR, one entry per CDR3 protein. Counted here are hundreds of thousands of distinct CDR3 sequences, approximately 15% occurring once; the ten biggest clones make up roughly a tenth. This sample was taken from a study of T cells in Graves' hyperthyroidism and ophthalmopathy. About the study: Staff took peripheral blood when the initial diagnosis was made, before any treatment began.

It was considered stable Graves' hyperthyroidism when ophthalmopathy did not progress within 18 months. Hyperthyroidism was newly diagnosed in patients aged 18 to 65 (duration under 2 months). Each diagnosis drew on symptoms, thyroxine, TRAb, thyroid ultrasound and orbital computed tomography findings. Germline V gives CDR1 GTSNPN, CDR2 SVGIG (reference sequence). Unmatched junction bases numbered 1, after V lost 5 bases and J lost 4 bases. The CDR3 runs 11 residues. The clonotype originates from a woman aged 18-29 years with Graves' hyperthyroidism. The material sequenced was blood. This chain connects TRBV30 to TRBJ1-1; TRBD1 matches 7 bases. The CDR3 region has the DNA TGTGCCTGGCAGGGGGGCACTGAAGCTTTCTTT. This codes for CAWQGGTEAFF.